Shown below are 20 T cell receptor beta chains from a single sample sequenced in a study of response to subunit inactivated influenza vaccine. One entry per CDR3 protein results from TCRdb running MiXCR on the RT-PCR reads. The sample shows more than 600,000 distinct CDR3 sequences, less than 20% of them seen only once. This specimen consisted of PBMCs from blood, obtained about 5 days after vaccination. Receptors were obtained from a man between 45 and 60 years old who received an inactivated influenza vaccine.

This sequence joins TRBV29-1 and TRBJ2-1; maybe TRBD1 (5 bases). Trimming pared 3 bases from V and 6 bases from J, leaving 9 bases between. The CDR3 contains 12 residues. Germline V gene data show CDR1 as SQVTM and CDR2 as ANQGSEA. Here the CDR3 reads CSVEGPGNEQFF. In DNA form, the CDR3 reads TGCAGCGTTGAGGGGCCGGGCAATGAGCAGTTCTTC.

The chain uses TRBV6-2 or TRBV6-3 and TRBJ2-1; TRBD2 matches at 10 bases. The CDR3 has 16 residues. Germline CDR1 is MNHEY and CDR2 is SVGEGT. The V and J ends lost 6 bases and 8 bases, in that order; junction bases with no gene match: 13. In DNA form, the CDR3 reads TGTGCCAGCAGACGAATAGGGCTAGCGGGAGACTATGAGCAGTTCTTC. Amino acid sequence: CASRRIGLAGDYEQFF.

This clonotype showed up many times. The V gene is TRBV5-6, the J gene TRBJ2-1; TRBD1 agrees at 8 bases. V was pared by 4 bases and J by 5 bases, with 11 bases of the junction left unmatched. The CDR3 spans 16 residues. Germline V lookup: CDR1 SGHDT, CDR2 YYEEEE. The DNA for the CDR3 is TGTGCCAGCAGCGCCTTGGGTAGGACAGGGAACAATGAGCAGTTCTTC. Translation gives CASSALGRTGNNEQFF.

The V call is TRBV20-1, the J call TRBJ2-2, with TRBD1 matching over 8 bases. J was trimmed by 1 base and V by 4 bases; bases with no gene match: 2. The CDR3 has 14 amino acids. Germline CDR1 DFQATT, CDR2 SNEGSKA (reference sequence). CDR3 protein: CSATQGGNTGELFF. CDR3 nucleotides: TGCAGTGCTACACAGGGGGGGAACACCGGGGAGCTGTTTTTT.

This clonotype was found a few times. The chain is built from TRBV20-1 and TRBJ2-1; D gene ambiguous. Trimming removed 6 bases at V and 4 bases at J, with 10 bases between. Germline V gene lookup returns CDR1 DFQATT and CDR2 SNEGSKA (reference sequence). The CDR3 totals 12 residues. The CDR3 DNA reads as TGCAGTGCCCCCGCGGAGTACAATGAGCAGTTCTTC. This encodes CSAPAEYNEQFF.

This clonotype has ten or more counts. The V call is TRBV29-1, the J call TRBJ2-7; tentatively, D is TRBD2 (6 bases). CDR1 is SQVTM and CDR2 is ANQGSEA in the germline V gene. The CDR3 spans 15 residues. V lost 1 base and J lost 0, with 13 bases in between. Here the CDR3 reads CSVEGSAGSSYEQYF. In DNA, the CDR3 is TGCAGCGTTGAAGGATCGGCGGGGAGCTCCTACGAGCAGTACTTC.

The CDR3 loop reads CASSRGASSYNEQFF. CDR3 sequence (DNA): TGTGCCAGCAGCCGCGGGGCGAGCTCCTACAATGAGCAGTTCTTC. The chain recombines TRBV14 with TRBJ2-1; D may be TRBD2 (6 bases). Trimming left V 4 bases short and J 0 bases short, with 10 bases between. CDR3 length equals 15 residues. Germline values: CDR1 SGHDN, CDR2 FVKESK.

This clonotype has ten or more counts. This rearrangement joins TRBV20-1 to TRBJ2-3; 9 positions agree with TRBD1. J was trimmed by 2 bases and V by 4 bases; bases with no gene match: 10. Germline values: CDR1 DFQATT, CDR2 SNEGSKA (reference sequence). There are 16 residues in the CDR3. The CDR3 here is CSANRGPSVDTDTQYF. The CDR3 region has the DNA TGCAGTGCTAACAGGGGGCCTAGCGTTGACACAGATACGCAGTATTTT.

The chain has TRBV6-5 and TRBJ2-7, with a possible D match to TRBD2 (6 bases). The germline V and J ends were trimmed by 3 bases and 0 bases, with 9 bases remaining between them. CDR1 and CDR2 (germline): MNHEY, SVGAGI. This CDR3 is built from 14 residues. The CDR3 loop reads CASSYRGVSYEQYF. Here the CDR3 DNA reads TGTGCCAGCAGTTATCGCGGGGTCTCCTACGAGCAGTACTTC.

This clonotype turned up a few times. V and J are TRBV5-1 and TRBJ1-2; 8 positions agree with TRBD1. Germline V gene lookup returns CDR1 SGHRS and CDR2 YFSETQ. CDR3 length equals 16 residues. The V gene end was trimmed by 1 base and the J gene end by 5 bases; junction bases not matched to a gene: 10. Written as DNA, the CDR3 is TGCGCCAGCAGCTTGAATCCTTCACAGGGGGGTTATGGCTACACCTTC. Protein: CASSLNPSQGGYGYTF. The full variable domain, rest sourced from reference TRBV5-1 and TRBJ1-2, is KAGVTQTPRYLIKTRGQQVTLSCSPISGHRSVSWYQQTPGQGLQFLFEYFSETQRNKGNFPGRFSGRQFSNSRSEMNVSTLELGDSALYLCASSLNPSQGGYGYTFGSGTRLTVV.

This clonotype has ten or more counts. The V gene is TRBV7-6, the J gene TRBJ2-3, with TRBD2 matching 10 bases. The germline gives CDR1 SGHVS, CDR2 FNYEAQ. V trimming: 3 bases; J trimming: 5 bases; junction bases outside the gene matches: 5. The CDR3 has 15 amino acids. The CDR3: CASSLSGGVIDTQYF. DNA of the CDR3: TGTGCCAGCAGCTTGAGCGGGGGGGTTATAGATACGCAGTATTTT.

Comments on this clonotype: Just one base apart from a much larger clone, this may be a read error. The chain employs TRBV20-1 and TRBJ2-3; 8 bases agree with TRBD2. Germline V gene lookup returns CDR1 DFQATT and CDR2 SNEGSKA (reference sequence). The V and J ends lost 0 bases and 5 bases, in that order; junction bases with no gene match: 4. This CDR3 has 14 amino acids. The CDR3 coding sequence is TGCAGTGCTAGAGATATCCTAGCGGGAGATACGCAGTATTTT. This gives the protein CSARDILAGDTQYF.

The CDR3 loop reads CSVEFRLAGGVNEQFF. As DNA, the CDR3 is TGCAGCGTTGAATTTCGACTAGCGGGAGGGGTGAATGAGCAGTTCTTC. This chain links TRBV29-1 with TRBJ2-1; 14 nucleotides agree with TRBD2. The CDR3 has 16 residues. Germline trimming cut 2 bases from V and 7 bases from J; bases unmatched to any gene: 7. CDR1 is SQVTM and CDR2 is ANQGSEA in the germline V gene.

The rearrangement joins TRBV9 to TRBJ2-5, with 12 positions matching TRBD2. Germline CDR1 SGDLS, CDR2 YYNGEE. V shed 4 bases, J shed 4 bases, and the junction held 5 bases outside the gene matches. CDR3 length: 15 amino acids. In nucleotides, the CDR3 is TGTGCCAGCAGCTACACTAGCGGGGGGACAGAGACCCAGTACTTC. As protein: CASSYTSGGTETQYF.

A few counts support this clonotype. The CDR3 loop reads CASKDSNNEKLFF. The CDR3 DNA reads TGTGCCAGTAAAGACAGTAATAATGAAAAACTGTTTTTT. The chain links TRBV25-1 to TRBJ1-4; a weak D match, TRBD1 (5 bases). The CDR3 sequence is 13 residues long. The germline gives CDR1 MGHDK, CDR2 SYGVNS. V lost 9 bases, J lost 4 bases, and 12 bases lay in between.

In this sample, this clonotype turned up a few times. The chain links TRBV6-5 to TRBJ1-1; no definite D call. The CDR3 runs 15 residues. Germline CDR1 MNHEY, CDR2 SVGAGI. Between the trimmed V and J ends, which lost 7 bases and 0 bases, there was a span of 15 bases. For the CDR3, the DNA is TGTGCCAGCATGTTCTCCCGGGGTATGAACACTGAAGCTTTCTTT. Protein sequence: CASMFSRGMNTEAFF.

The chain is built from TRBV4-3 and TRBJ2-7; D is ambiguous. Trimming cost V 0 bases and J 3 bases, with 12 bases left between them. The CDR3 length is 15 residues. Germline V gene data show CDR1 as LGHNA and CDR2 as YSLEER. CDR3 bases: TGCGCCAGCAGCCAAGATCATGTGGGATTCTACGAGCAGTACTTC. Translation: CASSQDHVGFYEQYF.

This clonotype was seen a few times. The chain joins TRBV7-9 to TRBJ2-2; tentative D call: TRBD1 (5 bases). Germline CDR1 reads SEHNR; CDR2 reads FQNEAQ (reference sequence). V was shortened by 2 bases and J by 6 bases, with 13 bases between the two germline ends. The CDR3 contains 15 residues. In DNA, the CDR3 is TGTGCCAGCAGCTTAAGGGGTGCCACCGCCGGGGAGCTGTTTTTT. As protein: CASSLRGATAGELFF.

The V gene is TRBV5-4, the J gene TRBJ2-3; 9 bases agree with TRBD1. The CDR3 length is 15 residues. Germline CDR1 reads SGHNT; CDR2 reads YYREEE (reference sequence). V shed 4 bases and J 4 bases; nucleotides not matched to a gene: 7. The CDR3 loop is CASSARDRAADTQYF. Here the CDR3 DNA reads TGTGCCAGCAGCGCCCGGGACAGGGCGGCAGATACGCAGTATTTT.

Only a few counts were recorded for this clonotype. The V call is TRBV28, the J call TRBJ2-7; tentatively, D is TRBD2 (7 bases). CDR3 length equals 14 residues. CDR1 and CDR2 from the germline V gene are MDHEN and SYDVKM. Trimming took 6 bases from V and 7 from J, leaving 19 bases between them. The CDR3 loop reads CASSRRGASGEQYF. CDR3 in DNA: TGTGCCAGCAGCCGTCGGGGGGCGTCTGGGGAGCAGTACTTC.